A single sample is the source of the 32 T cell receptor beta chains below, sequenced in a study of blood T cells in healthy people across ages. Through a sample-barcoded 5' primer and a J-beta primer mix, a second PCR was run for roughly 7 to 12 cycles. TCRdb fed the 5' RACE reads into MiXCR, producing one record per CDR3 protein. There are 550,000 to 600,000 distinct CDR3 sequences in the sample; about 45% occur only once, and 20% to 25% lies in the top ten. The sequenced material came from blood. Receptors were obtained from a man at least 80 years old in good health.

The chain employs TRBV7-9 and TRBJ1-5; 7 positions agree with TRBD1. Germline values: CDR1 SEHNR, CDR2 FQNEAQ (reference sequence). The CDR3 runs 15 residues. V shed 5 bases, J shed 6 bases, and the junction held 10 bases outside the gene matches. The CDR3 here is CASSPIGGGGQPQHF. CDR3 nucleotides: TGTGCCAGCAGCCCAATAGGGGGCGGGGGTCAGCCCCAGCATTTT.

This chain connects TRBV5-1 to TRBJ2-7; no clear D. With 0 bases removed from V and 0 bases from J, the gap between germline ends came to 7 bases. CDR3 length: 14 residues. Germline lookup yields CDR1 SGHRS and CDR2 YFSETQ. The CDR3 loop is CASSLAQTSYEQYF. The CDR3 nucleotides are TGCGCCAGCAGCTTGGCCCAGACCTCCTACGAGCAGTACTTC.

As regards this clonotype: The junction departs from the called germline gene at one end, perhaps through a read error. V usage is TRBV11-1 and J usage is TRBJ2-1; D not certain. The germline V gene has CDR1 SGHAT and CDR2 FQDESV (reference sequence). This CDR3 is built from 13 residues. The CDR3, as DNA: TGTGCCAGCAGCTTAGCTTCTGGATATGAGCGGTTCTTC. Translating gives CASSLASGYERFF.

The V and J genes are TRBV7-9 and TRBJ1-2; perhaps TRBD1 as D (5 bases). This CDR3 region has 13 residues. Trimming shortened V by 9 bases and J by 0 bases, and 11 bases separated the two germline ends. Germline CDR1 SEHNR, CDR2 FQNEAQ (reference sequence). CDR3 in amino acids: CASQGLANYGYTF. As DNA, the CDR3 is TGTGCCAGTCAGGGATTGGCTAACTATGGCTACACCTTC.

CDR3 bases: TGCGCCAGCAGCGAAACCGGGACAGGGGGCGGCATTCAGTACTTC. This encodes CASSETGTGGGIQYF. The J gene is TRBJ2-4, the V gene TRBV5-1; 12 nucleotides agree with TRBD1. The J segment lost 9 bases and the V segment lost 4 bases, leaving 8 bases of the junction unmatched. Germline assignment: CDR1 SGHRS and CDR2 YFSETQ. The CDR3 runs 15 residues.

This clonotype was seen more than once but under ten times. The chain joins TRBV9 to TRBJ1-1; no clear D gene. V lost 4 bases to trimming and J lost 1 base, with 14 bases between them. This CDR3 is 15 amino acids long. Germline assignment: CDR1 SGDLS and CDR2 YYNGEE. The CDR3 protein is CASSSFPAGNTEAFF. CDR3 sequence (DNA): TGTGCCAGCAGCTCATTCCCGGCGGGGAACACTGAAGCTTTCTTT.

The chain combines TRBV20-1 with TRBJ2-4; D uncertain. In germline, CDR1 is DFQATT, CDR2 SNEGSKA (reference sequence). This CDR3 region has 13 residues. Trimming pared 5 bases from V and 2 bases from J, leaving 10 bases between. Written as DNA, the CDR3 is TGCAGTGCTCCTCCCGAGACCAAAAACATTCAGTACTTC. This codes for CSAPPETKNIQYF.

This rearrangement joins TRBV20-1 to TRBJ2-1; D uncertain. The CDR3 consists of 14 residues. The germline V gene has CDR1 DFQATT and CDR2 SNEGSKA (reference sequence). Trimming stripped 4 bases from V and 8 bases from J, with 18 bases between. The CDR3 loop reads CSAIQIQTSDEQFF. CDR3 DNA sequence: TGCAGTGCTATCCAGATCCAAACCAGCGATGAGCAGTTCTTC.

In this sample, this clonotype turned up a few times. The V gene is TRBV6-2 or TRBV6-3, the J gene TRBJ1-2; D ambiguous. Trimming cost V 6 bases and J 4 bases, with 9 bases left between them. The CDR3 is 12 residues long. From germline, CDR1 is MNHEY and CDR2 SVGEGT. DNA for the CDR3: TGTGCCAGCAGCTCCACGTTCTATGGCTACACCTTC. Amino acids: CASSSTFYGYTF.

This clonotype was observed a handful of times. CDR3 sequence (DNA): TGTGCCAGCAGCCCGGTACCGGTAGGGGAGACCCAGTACTTC. Translated: CASSPVPVGETQYF. The rearrangement joins TRBV5-6 to TRBJ2-5; D unresolved. Trimming took off 4 bases at V and 5 bases at J, with 15 bases between the two ends. The CDR3 covers 14 residues. Germline V CDR1 and CDR2: SGHDT, YYEEEE.

This rearrangement joins TRBV7-2 to TRBJ1-1, with D hard to call. Germline CDR1 is SGHTA and CDR2 is FQGNSA. The CDR3 has 15 amino acids. Trimming shortened V by 1 base and J by 1 base, and 10 bases separated the two germline ends. The CDR3 here is CASSLVLGPNTEAFF. CDR3 nucleotides: TGTGCCAGCAGCTTAGTTTTGGGCCCGAACACTGAAGCTTTCTTT. The full variable domain, rest sourced from reference TRBV7-2 and TRBJ1-1, is GAGVSQSPSNKVTEKGKDVELRCDPISGHTALYWYRQSLGQGLEFLIYFQGNSAPDKSGLPSDRFSAERTGGSVSTLTIQRTQQEDSAVYLCASSLVLGPNTEAFFGQGTRLTVV.

The chain couples TRBV7-3 to TRBJ2-1; tentatively, D is TRBD2 (5 bases). V was cut by 9 bases and J by 5 bases, with 11 bases left in between. The CDR3 contains 12 residues. CDR1 and CDR2 from the germline V gene are SGHTA and FQGTGA. The CDR3 loop reads CARRRFNNEQFF. In nucleotides, the CDR3 is TGTGCCAGACGGAGGTTCAACAATGAGCAGTTCTTC.

The V and J genes are TRBV3-1 and TRBJ1-4; D is undetermined. V was pared by 3 bases and J by 8 bases, with 10 bases between. Germline V gene lookup returns CDR1 LGHDT and CDR2 YNNKEL (reference sequence). The CDR3 is 13 amino acids. CDR3 coding DNA: TGTGCCAGCAGCCAGAGGCAGATCGAAAAACTGTTTTTT. Translation: CASSQRQIEKLFF.

The sample holds many counts of this clonotype. The chain carries TRBV6-6 and TRBJ2-1, with 9 nucleotides matching TRBD1. This CDR3 spans 15 amino acids. The V gene end was trimmed by 4 bases and the J gene end by 8 bases; junction bases not matched to a gene: 9. The germline CDR1 and CDR2 sequences are MNHNY and SVGAGI (reference sequence). The CDR3 bases are TGTGCCAGCAGTTCACCGGGACAGGGTAACGATGAGCAGTTCTTC. It yields the protein CASSSPGQGNDEQFF.

This clonotype showed up just a few times. The rearrangement joins TRBV10-1 to TRBJ2-7; the match to TRBD2 covers 7 bases. V gave up 2 bases and J gave up 4 bases; unmatched junction bases: 8. The CDR3 loop spans 15 amino acids. Germline lookup yields CDR1 WNHNN and CDR2 SYGVQD (reference sequence). The CDR3 DNA reads as TGCGCCAGCAGTGAGAATGGCGGGGGACCTTACGAGCAGTACTTC. Its protein is CASSENGGGPYEQYF.

V usage is TRBV5-6 and J usage is TRBJ2-6; D unresolved. The CDR3 runs to 14 residues. Germline loops: CDR1 SGHDT, CDR2 YYEEEE. The V gene lost 2 bases and the J gene lost 1 base, with 4 bases spanning the gap. The DNA of the CDR3 is TGTGCCAGCAGCTTTGATTCTGGGGCCAACGTCCTGACTTTC. Its translation is CASSFDSGANVLTF.

This chain uses TRBV9 with TRBJ2-5; no clear D gene. Germline CDR1 SGDLS, CDR2 YYNGEE. The germline V and J ends were trimmed by 5 bases and 1 base, with 12 bases remaining between them. The CDR3 sequence is 14 residues long. In DNA form, the CDR3 reads TGTGCCAGCAGTATGGGCCCATCCCAAGAGACCCAGTACTTC. Amino acids: CASSMGPSQETQYF.

This clonotype was detected only a few times. The rearrangement joins TRBV11-1 to TRBJ2-1, with TRBD1 matching 10 bases. The CDR3 is made up of 16 amino acids. V trimming: 3 bases; J trimming: 5 bases; junction bases outside the gene matches: 7. Germline V gene data show CDR1 as SGHAT and CDR2 as FQDESV (reference sequence). Here the CDR3 reads CASSFDMGQGNNEQFF. CDR3 nucleotides: TGTGCCAGCAGCTTCGATATGGGACAGGGGAACAATGAGCAGTTCTTC.

This clonotype was recorded once. The rearrangement uses TRBV24-1 and TRBJ2-1; 7 bases map to TRBD1. CDR3 length equals 16 residues. Germline CDR1 KGHDR, CDR2 SFDVKD. V lost 4 bases and J lost 0; bases outside the gene matches: 5. The CDR3, as DNA: TGTGCCACCAGTGAACCGGGACAGCTCTCCTACAATGAGCAGTTCTTC. It yields the protein CATSEPGQLSYNEQFF.

This clonotype was counted a few times. The chain has TRBV6-2 or TRBV6-3 and TRBJ1-6; D unresolved. This CDR3 is 14 amino acids long. Trimming shortened V by 6 bases and J by 5 bases, and 11 bases separated the two germline ends. The germline V gene has CDR1 MNHEY and CDR2 SVGEGT. CDR3 sequence reads: CASRFGLDNSPLHF. The CDR3 DNA reads as TGTGCCAGCAGATTCGGACTAGATAATTCACCCCTCCACTTT.

Comment on this clonotype: A much larger clone is a single base away; this may be a read error. This chain links TRBV6-5 with TRBJ2-7; either TRBD1 or TRBD2 may supply D (6 bases each). V was cut by 4 bases and J by 3 bases, with 16 bases left in between. Germline lookup yields CDR1 MNHEY and CDR2 SVGAGI. The CDR3 is 15 amino acids. The CDR3 coding sequence is TGTGCCAGCAGTTCCGCGGGACACCAGGTCTACGAGCAGTACTTC. Its translation: CASSSAGHQVYEQYF.

This clonotype was counted a few times. The chain links TRBV7-9 to TRBJ1-1; the match to TRBD1 covers 9 bases. Germline-derived CDR1 and CDR2 are SEHNR and FQNEAQ (reference sequence). The CDR3 spans 12 residues. The V and J ends lost 4 bases and 9 bases, in that order; junction bases with no gene match: 3. The CDR3 nucleotides read TGTGCCAGCAGCTGGGGACAGGGCCAAGCTTTCTTT. Amino acid sequence: CASSWGQGQAFF.

This clonotype was seen more than once but under ten times. The chain combines TRBV7-9 with TRBJ2-7, with unresolved D. V lost 4 bases to trimming and J lost 1 base, with 11 bases between them. The length of the CDR3 is 14 residues. CDR1 is SEHNR, CDR2 FQNEAQ, per germline (reference sequence). The CDR3 is CASSSRSRSYEQYF. The CDR3 region has the DNA TGTGCCAGCAGCTCCCGGAGCAGATCCTACGAGCAGTACTTC. Variable domain in full (rest from reference TRBV7-9 and TRBJ2-7): DTGVSQNPRHKITKRGQNVTFRCDPISEHNRLYWYRQTLGQGPEFLTYFQNEAQLEKSRLLSDRFSAERPKGSFSTLEIQRTEQGDSAMYLCASSSRSRSYEQYFGPGTRLTVT.

Ten or more counts support this clonotype. The chain couples TRBV7-9 to TRBJ2-7, with 7 bases fitting TRBD1. CDR1 is SEHNR and CDR2 is FQNEAQ in the germline V gene (reference sequence). The CDR3 contains 18 residues. J gave up 2 bases and V 2 bases, and 15 bases lay outside the gene matches. This CDR3 reads CASSLPGQVRFPPYEQYF. CDR3 nucleotide sequence: TGTGCCAGCAGCTTACCCGGACAGGTTCGGTTCCCTCCCTACGAGCAGTACTTC.

This sequence joins TRBV9 and TRBJ2-3, with D unresolved. CDR1 and CDR2 from the germline V gene are SGDLS and YYNGEE. Trimming left V 0 bases short and J 0 bases short, with 11 bases between. The CDR3 has 16 residues. The DNA for the CDR3 is TGTGCCAGCAGCGTAGCCCCAAAAACTAGCACAGATACGCAGTATTTT. It codes for CASSVAPKTSTDTQYF. Using reference TRBV9 and TRBJ2-3 for the parts outside the CDR3, the full variable domain is DSGVTQTPKHLITATGQRVTLRCSPRSGDLSVYWYQQSLDQGLQFLIQYYNGEERAKGNILERFSAQQFPDLHSELNLSSLELGDSALYFCASSVAPKTSTDTQYFGPGTRLTVL.

V is TRBV9 and J is TRBJ2-3; TRBD2 aligns across 11 bases. The J segment lost 2 bases and the V segment lost 1 base, leaving 24 bases of the junction unmatched. The CDR3 has 23 amino acids. In germline, CDR1 is SGDLS, CDR2 YYNGEE. The CDR3, as DNA: TGTGCCAGCAGCGTATCTCCCCGCGTAACTAGCGGGAGACTGGGAAGGAACACAGATACGCAGTATTTT. Its protein is CASSVSPRVTSGRLGRNTDTQYF.

V is TRBV6-2 or TRBV6-3 and J is TRBJ2-1, with 12 nucleotides matching TRBD2. Looked up from germline, CDR1 is MNHEY and CDR2 is SVGEGT. This CDR3 is built from 18 residues. The V segment lost 4 bases and the J segment 2 bases; nucleotides outside the gene matches: 9. The CDR3 DNA reads TGTGCCAGCAGTTGGCCTAGCGGGGGGGCCGTCCCCTACAATGAGCAGTTCTTC. Its translation: CASSWPSGGAVPYNEQFF.

The rearrangement uses TRBV12-3 or TRBV12-4 and TRBJ2-7; possibly TRBD1 for D (5 bases). V was cut by 5 bases and J by 1 base, with 9 bases left in between. The CDR3 covers 13 residues. The CDR3 sequence: CASSATGSYEQYF. The CDR3 nucleotides read TGTGCCAGCAGTGCCACAGGTTCCTACGAGCAGTACTTC.

This chain links TRBV27 with TRBJ1-6, with 7 nucleotides matching TRBD1. The CDR3 is made up of 15 amino acids. V was pared by 2 bases and J by 5 bases, with 3 bases of the junction left unmatched. Germline V gene data show CDR1 as MNHEY and CDR2 as SMNVEV (reference sequence). The CDR3 nucleotides read TGTGCCAGCAGTTTAGTGGGGACAGATAATTCACCCCTCCACTTT. It encodes CASSLVGTDNSPLHF.

V is TRBV30 and J is TRBJ1-2; tentatively, D is TRBD1 (6 bases). From germline, CDR1 is GTSNPN and CDR2 SVGIG (reference sequence). The CDR3 is 15 residues long. The V end lost 1 base, the J end lost 8 bases, and 20 bases lay between the germline ends. The CDR3 coding sequence is TGTGCCTGGAGTGGGGGCACTCCGGGGGCATGGGGCTACACCTTC. Protein product: CAWSGGTPGAWGYTF.

The chain carries TRBV12-3 or TRBV12-4 and TRBJ2-5, with TRBD1 matching 8 bases. After removal of 2 bases from V and 1 base from J, the junction contained 6 bases not matched to a gene. The CDR3 has 16 amino acids. The CDR3 DNA reads TGTGCCAGCAGTTTATTACAGGGGGGCTTCCAAGAGACCCAGTACTTC. This translates into CASSLLQGGFQETQYF.

The chain is built from TRBV9 and TRBJ2-7, with 9 bases lining up with TRBD2. This CDR3 is 16 amino acids long. From germline, CDR1 is SGDLS and CDR2 YYNGEE. V was pared by 3 bases and J by 4 bases, with 11 bases of the junction left unmatched. CDR3 DNA sequence: TGTGCCAGCAGCGCTATGAGTGGGAGCGGGGGGTACGAGCAGTACTTC. Its translation is CASSAMSGSGGYEQYF.